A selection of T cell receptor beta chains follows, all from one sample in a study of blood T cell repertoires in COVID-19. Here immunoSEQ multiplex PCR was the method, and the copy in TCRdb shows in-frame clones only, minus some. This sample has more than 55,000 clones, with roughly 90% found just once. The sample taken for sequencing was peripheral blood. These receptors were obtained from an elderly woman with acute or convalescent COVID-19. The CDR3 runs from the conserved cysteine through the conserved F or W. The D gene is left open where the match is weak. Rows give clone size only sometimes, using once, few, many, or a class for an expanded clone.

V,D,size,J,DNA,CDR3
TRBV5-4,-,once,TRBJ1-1,TGTGCCAGCAGGTTATATGAGGGCACTGAAGCTTTCTTT,CASRLYEGTEAFF
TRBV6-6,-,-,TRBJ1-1,TGTGCCAGCAGGGAAACAGTACCCACTGAAGCTTTCTTT,CASRETVPTEAFF
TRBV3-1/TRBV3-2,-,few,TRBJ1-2,TGTGCCAGCAGCCAAGTGGTCTCGTGGCAGGGCTATGGCTACACCTTC,CASSQVVSWQGYGYTF
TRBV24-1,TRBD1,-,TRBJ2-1,TGTGCCACCAGTACACGGACAGGGGGTCACAATGAGCAGTTCTTC,CATSTRTGGHNEQFF
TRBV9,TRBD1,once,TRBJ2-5,TGTGCCAGCAGCGTAGAGGGACAGGGATGGTTAGAGACCCAGTACTTC,CASSVEGQGWLETQYF
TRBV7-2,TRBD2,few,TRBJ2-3,TGTGCCAGCAGCTCCTTAGCGGGAGGGCCAGATACGCAGTATTTT,CASSSLAGGPDTQYF
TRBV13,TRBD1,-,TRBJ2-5,TGTGCCAGCAGCTTAGGCCGTAGAGGGGGCGTGGAGACCCAGTACTTC,CASSLGRRGGVETQYF
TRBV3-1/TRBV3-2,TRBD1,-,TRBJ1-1,TGTGCCAGCAGCCTCCAGGGGGCGGGGGAAGCTTTCTTT,CASSLQGAGEAFF
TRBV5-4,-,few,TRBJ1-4,TGTGCCAGCAGCTGGGGAGGGCTTGCAACTAATGAAAAACTGTTTTTT,CASSWGGLATNEKLFF
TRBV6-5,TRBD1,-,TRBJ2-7,TGTGCCAGCAGAACAGGGGGCGCATACGAGCGGTACTTC,CASRTGGAYERYF
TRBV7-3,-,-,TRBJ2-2,TGTGCCAGCAGCTCACTGAACACCGGGGAGCTGTTTTTT,CASSSLNTGELFF
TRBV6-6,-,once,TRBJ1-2,TGTGCCAGCAGTTACCGGGGTCGTAACTATGGCTACACCTTC,CASSYRGRNYGYTF
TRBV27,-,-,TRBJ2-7,TGTGCCAGCAGTTTATCGTTGGCCGCATCAGGACAAGTTTTCTACGAGCAGTACTTC,CASSLSLAASGQVFYEQYF
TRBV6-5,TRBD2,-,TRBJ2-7,TGTGCCAGCAGACCGAGCGGGGGTCTCCTCTACGAGCAGTACTTC,CASRPSGGLLYEQYF
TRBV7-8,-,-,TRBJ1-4,TGTGCCAGCAGCTTCCGCATTCCGGGACATGGGACGGGTAATGAAAAACTGTTTTTT,CASSFRIPGHGTGNEKLFF
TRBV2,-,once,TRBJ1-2,TGTGCCAGCAGGCCAGGGACTGATAGTGGCTACACCTTC,CASRPGTDSGYTF
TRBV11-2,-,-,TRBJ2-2,TGTGCCAGCAGCTTAGCCACAGGGTCGGGCGGGGAGCTGTTTTTT,CASSLATGSGGELFF
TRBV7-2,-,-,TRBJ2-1,TGTGCCAGCAGCAATAGCTGGTACAATGAGCAGTTCTTC,CASSNSWYNEQFF
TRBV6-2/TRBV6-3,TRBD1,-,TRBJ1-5,TGTGCCAGCAGTAGTGGACAGGGGGCTTATAGCAATCAGCCCCAGCATTTT,CASSSGQGAYSNQPQHF
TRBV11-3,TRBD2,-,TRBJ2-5,TGTGCCAGCAGCTTAGCCCCTGGGAGGGAGGAGACCCAGTACTTC,CASSLAPGREETQYF
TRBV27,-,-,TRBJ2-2,TGTGCCAGCACGGGGTTCACCGGGGAGCTGTTTTTT,CASTGFTGELFF